This TCR beta chain was captured in a study of blood T cell repertoires in COVID-19. About the study: There were acute and convalescent COVID-19 samples, and they came from the United States, Italy and Spain. T cells, B-cell-depleted T cells, or PBMCs supplied cDNA or gDNA.

The repertoire was sequenced with immunoSEQ multiplex PCR; TCRdb's copy has only in-frame clones and lacks some. Among approximately 340,000 clones listed, around 90% were seen once. Enrolment of Seattle patients took place during active infection, and they were followed longitudinally. The germline V gene has CDR1 GTSNPN and CDR2 SVGIG (reference sequence). The V gene lost 5 bases and the J gene lost 5 bases, with 18 bases spanning the gap. This CDR3 is 14 amino acids long. This chain uses TRBV30 with TRBJ1-1; maybe TRBD1 (5 bases). Sequenced sample: peripheral blood. The TCR comes from a man aged 30 to 45 with COVID-19, enrolled during active disease. The CDR3 region is CAWERVKAGTEAFF. The CDR3 DNA sequence: TGTGCCTGGGAAAGAGTAAAGGCAGGGACTGAAGCTTTCTTT.